This TCR beta chain was observed in a study of a mutant IDH1 vaccine in newly diagnosed glioma. On the study more broadly: Across weeks 1, 3, 5, 7, 11, 15, 19 and 23, patients received a vaccination each time, eight in all. Patients began vaccination 4-6 weeks after radiotherapy alone, or with temozolomide cycles.

The time point: week 11, during vaccination. Alongside topical imiquimod, each dose of vaccine comprised 300 ug of mutant IDH1 20-mer peptide. Germline CDR1 SGHRS, CDR2 YFSETQ. Trimming cost V 2 bases and J 1 base; bases outside gene matches: 2. The CDR3 length is 16 residues. The table came from immunoSEQ multiplex PCR; TCRdb's copy has only in-frame clones and leaves some out. The sample shows some 59,000 clones, over 75% of them seen only once. Worth noting for this clone: Its antigen is unknown.

The sample in question was PBMCs, obtained from a glioma patient whose treatment included an IDH1 peptide vaccine. The rearrangement uses TRBV5-1 and TRBJ1-6; 8 bases match TRBD1. This receptor was taken from a man aged 40-49 years with glioma. The CDR3 reads CASSLQGESYNSPLHF. The CDR3 DNA reads TGCGCCAGCAGCTTACAGGGGGAATCCTATAATTCACCCCTCCACTTT.